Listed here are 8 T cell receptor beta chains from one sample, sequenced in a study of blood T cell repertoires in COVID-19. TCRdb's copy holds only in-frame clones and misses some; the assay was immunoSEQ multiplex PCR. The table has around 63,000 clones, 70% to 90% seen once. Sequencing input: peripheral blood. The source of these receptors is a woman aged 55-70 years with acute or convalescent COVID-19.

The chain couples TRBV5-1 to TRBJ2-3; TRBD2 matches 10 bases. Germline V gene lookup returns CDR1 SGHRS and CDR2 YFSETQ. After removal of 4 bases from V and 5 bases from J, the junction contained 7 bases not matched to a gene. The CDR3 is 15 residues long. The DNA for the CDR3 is TGCGCCAGCAGCACCAGCGGGGGGGCTATAGATACGCAGTATTTT. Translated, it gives CASSTSGGAIDTQYF.

CDR3 in DNA: TGTGCCACCAGTGATTTGCGAGGGGGCGGCAGGGAGACCCAGTACTTC. Protein product: CATSDLRGGGRETQYF. This chain links TRBV24-1 with TRBJ2-5, with TRBD1 matching over 7 bases. In germline, CDR1 is KGHDR, CDR2 SFDVKD. V lost 0 bases to trimming and J lost 5 bases; unmatched junction nucleotides: 8. The CDR3 is 16 residues long.

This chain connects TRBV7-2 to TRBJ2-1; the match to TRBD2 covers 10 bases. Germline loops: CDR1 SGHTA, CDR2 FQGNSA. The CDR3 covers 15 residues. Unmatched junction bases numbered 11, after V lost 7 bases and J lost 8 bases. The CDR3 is CASTAGGLATYEQFF. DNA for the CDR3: TGTGCCAGCACCGCAGGGGGACTAGCGACTTATGAGCAGTTCTTC.

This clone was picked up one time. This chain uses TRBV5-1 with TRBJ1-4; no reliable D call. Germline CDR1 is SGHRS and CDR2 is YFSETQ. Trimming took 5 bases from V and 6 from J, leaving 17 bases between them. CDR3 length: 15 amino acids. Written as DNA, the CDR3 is TGCGCCAGCAGTATGCGGGGAGTACGGGATGAAAAACTGTTTTTT. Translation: CASSMRGVRDEKLFF.

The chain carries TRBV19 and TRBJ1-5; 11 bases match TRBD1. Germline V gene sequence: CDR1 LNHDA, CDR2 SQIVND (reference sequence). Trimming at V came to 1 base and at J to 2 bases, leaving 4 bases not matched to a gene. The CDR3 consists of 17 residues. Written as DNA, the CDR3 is TGTGCCAGTAGTATAGCGGACAGGGGGCTGGGCAATCAGCCCCAGCATTTT. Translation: CASSIADRGLGNQPQHF. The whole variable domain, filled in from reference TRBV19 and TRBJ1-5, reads DGGITQSPKYLFRKEGQNVTLSCEQNLNHDAMYWYRQDPGQGLRLIYYSQIVNDFQKGDIAEGYSVSREKKESFPLTVTSAQKNPTAFYLCASSIADRGLGNQPQHFGDGTRLSIL.

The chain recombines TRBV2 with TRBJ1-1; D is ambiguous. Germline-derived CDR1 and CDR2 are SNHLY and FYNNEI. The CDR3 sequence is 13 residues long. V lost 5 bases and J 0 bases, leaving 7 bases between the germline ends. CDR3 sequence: CASSYSMNTEAFF. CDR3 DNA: TGTGCCAGCAGTTACTCCATGAACACTGAAGCTTTCTTT. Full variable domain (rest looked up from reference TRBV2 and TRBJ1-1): EPEVTQTPSHQVTQMGQEVILRCVPISNHLYFYWYRQILGQKVEFLVSFYNNEISEKSEIFDDQFSVERPDGSNFTLKIRSTKLEDSAMYFCASSYSMNTEAFFGQGTRLTVV.

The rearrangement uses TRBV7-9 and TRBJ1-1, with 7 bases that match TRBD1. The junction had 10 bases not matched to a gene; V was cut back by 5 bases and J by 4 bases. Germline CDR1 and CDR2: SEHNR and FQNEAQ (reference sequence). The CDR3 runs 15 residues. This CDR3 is CASSPARQGGTEAFF. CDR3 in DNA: TGTGCCAGCAGCCCTGCAAGACAGGGCGGCACTGAAGCTTTCTTT.

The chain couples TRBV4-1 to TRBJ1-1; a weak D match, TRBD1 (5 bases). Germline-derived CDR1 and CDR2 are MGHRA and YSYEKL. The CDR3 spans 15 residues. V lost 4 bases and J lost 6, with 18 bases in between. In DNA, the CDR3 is TGCGCCAGCAGCCCGGGAGCTAAAGGGGCCCCTGAAGCTTTCTTT. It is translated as CASSPGAKGAPEAFF.